The present TCR beta chain was sequenced within a study of shared clonotypes between healthy human individuals. At the level of the study: There were three CD4 naive, three CD4 memory, two CD8 naive and one CD8 memory plates per donor.

Study results and caveats: Lower generation probabilities were found for non-shared clonotypes than for those shared by all four donors.

How the authors handled the data: Junction-only sequences produced by ImmunoSEQ had no quality scores, so filtering differed. Assay: immunoSEQ multiplex PCR; the TCRdb copy retains only in-frame clones and omits some. V and J calls and clone size follow that table, whereas D and trimming were derived from the DNA. The table shows millions of clones, with about 95% occurring only once. Terminally differentiated effector memory CD45RA+ cells were excluded by CCR7 positive selection of CD45RO-negative cells. The CDR3 extends over 13 amino acids. V shed 8 bases and J shed 0 bases, with 11 bases lying between them. CDR1 is LNHDA, CDR2 SQIVND, per germline (reference sequence). About this clone: The antigen remains undetermined.

The receptor's source is a man between 18 and 35 years old in good health. This sequence joins TRBV19 and TRBJ2-7; the D is unclear. The sample was naive CD8+ T cells sorted from blood. CDR3 loop: CASAFDSSYEQYF. In nucleotides, the CDR3 is TGTGCCAGTGCATTCGACTCCTCCTACGAGCAGTACTTC.